This T cell receptor beta chain is drawn from a study of T cell changes during pregnancy in multiple sclerosis. Assay used: immunoSEQ multiplex PCR; TCRdb lists only in-frame clones, some missing. Seen here are roughly 72,000 clones, over 85% observed once, and the top ten hold less than 0.15%. Germline CDR1 is SGHTA and CDR2 is FQGNSA. Trimming took 2 bases from V and 6 from J, leaving 10 bases between them. This CDR3 is built from 13 residues. The source is a female donor with multiple sclerosis, enrolled in a pregnancy study. The source material was CD4+ T cells from peripheral blood mononuclear cells, sampled after pregnancy. V and J are TRBV7-2 and TRBJ1-2; D is unresolved. Written as DNA, the CDR3 is TGTGCCAGCAGCTTACCGGTTTCCGATGGCTACACCTTC. It encodes CASSLPVSDGYTF.